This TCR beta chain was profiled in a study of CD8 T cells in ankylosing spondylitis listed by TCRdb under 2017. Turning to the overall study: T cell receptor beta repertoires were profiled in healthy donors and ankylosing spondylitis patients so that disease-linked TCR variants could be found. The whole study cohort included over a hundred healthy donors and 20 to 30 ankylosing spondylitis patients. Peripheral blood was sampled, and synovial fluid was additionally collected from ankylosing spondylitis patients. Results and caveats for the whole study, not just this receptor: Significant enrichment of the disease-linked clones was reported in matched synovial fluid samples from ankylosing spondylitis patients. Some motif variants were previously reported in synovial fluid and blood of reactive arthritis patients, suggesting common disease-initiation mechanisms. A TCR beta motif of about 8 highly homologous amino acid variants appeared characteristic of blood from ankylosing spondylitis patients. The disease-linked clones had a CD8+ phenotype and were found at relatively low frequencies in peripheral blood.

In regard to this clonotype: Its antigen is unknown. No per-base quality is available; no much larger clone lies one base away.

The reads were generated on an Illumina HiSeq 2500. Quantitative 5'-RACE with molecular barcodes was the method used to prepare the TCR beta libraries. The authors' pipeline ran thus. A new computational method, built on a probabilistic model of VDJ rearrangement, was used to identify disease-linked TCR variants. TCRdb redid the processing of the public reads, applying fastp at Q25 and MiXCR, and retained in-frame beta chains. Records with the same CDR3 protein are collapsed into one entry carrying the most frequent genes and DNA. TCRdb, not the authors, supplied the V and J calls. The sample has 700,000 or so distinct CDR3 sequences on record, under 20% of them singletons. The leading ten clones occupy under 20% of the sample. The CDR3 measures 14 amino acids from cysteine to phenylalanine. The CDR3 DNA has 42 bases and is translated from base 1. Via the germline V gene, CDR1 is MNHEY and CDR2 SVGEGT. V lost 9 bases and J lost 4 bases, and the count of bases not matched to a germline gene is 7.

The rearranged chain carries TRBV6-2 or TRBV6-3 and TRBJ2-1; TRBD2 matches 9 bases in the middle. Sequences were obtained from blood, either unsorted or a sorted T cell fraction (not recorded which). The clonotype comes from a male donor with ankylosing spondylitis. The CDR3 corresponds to CASRRLAVYNEQFF. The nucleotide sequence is TGTGCCAGTAGACGACTAGCGGTTTACAATGAGCAGTTCTTC.